Listed below are T cell receptor beta chains from one sample, sequenced in a study of response to subunit inactivated influenza vaccine. TCRdb ran MiXCR on the RT-PCR reads and lists one entry per CDR3 protein. The sample has around 490,000 distinct CDR3 sequences, about 8% seen once. The material was PBMCs from blood, obtained 23 months after vaccination. The receptors come from a man between 50 and 75 years old who received an inactivated influenza vaccine. Both conserved end residues are part of each CDR3. Clone sizes are given selectively: once, few, many, or a class where the clone is expanded.

- TRBJ2-7 TRBV6-2/TRBV6-3 CASSYRTSGGRTYEQYF
few TRBJ2-3 TRBV19 CASSTQTAGPWDTQYF
few TRBJ2-5 TRBV5-5 CASRLLAGGETQYF
few TRBJ2-1 TRBV15 CATSNTTSGVYEQFF
few TRBJ1-1 TRBV20-1 CSARDTPGVNTEAFF
many TRBJ2-3 TRBV7-8 CASSPREGEDTQYF
many TRBJ2-3 TRBV27 CASNPSASTDTQYF
- TRBJ2-1 TRBV10-3 CATLAGQGYEQFF
- TRBJ1-5 TRBV27 CASSLYTGGQPQHF
- TRBJ2-3 TRBV28 CASSPQKGRYGDTQYF
few TRBJ2-7 TRBV25-1 CASSEVSGTVPSYEQYF
- TRBJ2-4 TRBV7-2 CASSLGGEAGQYF
few TRBJ2-7 TRBV5-6 CASSLEGRVGEQYF
- TRBJ2-5 TRBV4-2 CGSSQERVFGQETQYF
many TRBJ2-2 TRBV3-1 CASSRLRDSPTAGELFF
- TRBJ1-2 TRBV18 CASSQLTGGNYGYTF
- TRBJ1-5 TRBV20-1 CSARDSQGGYQPQHF
few TRBJ2-5 TRBV12-3/TRBV12-4 CASSLGGAAAQYF
many TRBJ2-1 TRBV11-3 CASSGGTSPKVSYNEQFF
few TRBJ1-5 TRBV7-8 CASAAERSQPQHF
- TRBJ1-5 TRBV18 CASSPTGRNQPQHF
many TRBJ2-1 TRBV28 CASSRTSGNYNEQFF
- TRBJ1-2 TRBV29-1 CSATPSRVDGYTF
many TRBJ2-2 TRBV5-1 CASSLRTGRDGELFF
- TRBJ2-3 TRBV7-2 CASSRDRASTDTQYF
- TRBJ1-2 TRBV5-5 CASSPGLGNYGYTF
few TRBJ2-3 TRBV21-1 CASSPKERVTDTQYF
many TRBJ2-1 TRBV20-1 CSAQRTHSYNEQFF
few TRBJ1-6 TRBV10-3 CATLGDRDSPLHF
- TRBJ2-7 TRBV5-1 CASSDDRGNADEQYF
few TRBJ2-2 TRBV18 CASSPPSGPNTGELFF
few TRBJ2-5 TRBV20-1 CSATPDRGETQYF
few TRBJ1-4 TRBV7-9 CASSPWGEEKLFF
- TRBJ2-3 TRBV6-1 CATLPGQGRDTQYF
few TRBJ1-2 TRBV25-1 CASSIGVGQVF
- TRBJ2-7 TRBV20-1 CSARSPGTGNSVYEQYF
few TRBJ2-7 TRBV7-2 CASSQAGTAIYEQYF
- TRBJ2-2 TRBV24-1 CATSPSPGGTGELFF
- TRBJ2-2 TRBV27 CAGSLASSNTGELFF
many TRBJ2-2 TRBV7-2 CASSSTENTGELFF
many TRBJ2-4 TRBV29-1 CSVEKGRENIQYF
- TRBJ1-1 TRBV18 CASTTGENTEAFF
- TRBJ2-3 TRBV5-1 CASSKGLAGETDTQYF
- TRBJ2-7 TRBV4-3 CASSRNIAGGNEQYF
- TRBJ1-6 TRBV3-1 CASSQGIMGNSPLHF
many TRBJ2-7 TRBV7-2 CASSLASLRDLCF